At least ten counts were recorded for the clone carrying this T cell receptor beta chain. What it binds is unknown. This sample stems from a study of metastatic and nonmetastatic thyroid tumors. Study at large: Patients with malignant and benign thyroid disease provided blood and tumor or nodule tissue, whose repertoires were compared.

No patient received treatment before thyroid surgery. The study's findings and limits: Within blood and tumor, benign nodules reportedly had significantly lower TCR beta diversity than malignant thyroid tumors did.

Per the study methods: The distant-metastasis classifier for papillary thyroid cancer was built from CDR3 differences across clinicopathological groups. TCRdb re-called the PCR reads with MiXCR. The V and J calls shown here were made by TCRdb, not taken from the authors' results. In the table there are about 27,000 clones, approximately 13% of which are singletons. Trimming at V came to 1 base and at J to 10 bases, leaving 7 bases not matched to a gene. Germline CDR1 reads LGHNA; CDR2 reads YSLEER. This CDR3 contains 15 residues. The chain has TRBV4-3 and TRBJ2-1; 10 bases agree with TRBD2. The clonotype originates from a female donor with papillary thyroid cancer or a benign thyroid nodule (not recorded which). Some clones in this sample may be carry-over from other donors' samples. The sequencing sample was made of blood. Here the CDR3 reads CASSQGPSGSGEQFF. CDR3 nucleotides: TGCGCCAGCAGCCAAGGGCCTAGCGGGAGCGGCGAGCAGTTCTTC.